The 14 T cell receptor beta chains reported below all come from one sample, sequenced in a study of cytomegalovirus exposure and HLA in healthy donors. 60 Vbeta and 13 Jbeta primers were used in PCR. Profiled with immunoSEQ multiplex PCR; TCRdb holds only in-frame clones, not every one. The repertoire shows about 67,000 clones; the top ten hold less than 6%. The sequencing sample was made of PBMCs. These receptors came from a man aged 30 to 39 in good health and CMV-seropositive.

The rearrangement joins TRBV19 to TRBJ2-1, with D tentatively TRBD1 (6 bases). Trimming stripped 3 bases from V and 1 base from J, with 10 bases between. Per germline, CDR1 LNHDA and CDR2 SQIVND (reference sequence). There are 15 residues in the CDR3. The DNA of the CDR3 is TGTGCCAGTAGTATTTTCAGGGGTTCCTACAATGAGCAGTTCTTC. It yields the protein CASSIFRGSYNEQFF.

This chain joins TRBV30 and TRBJ2-5, with D tentatively TRBD2 (6 bases). The CDR3 extends over 12 amino acids. The germline V gene has CDR1 GTSNPN and CDR2 SVGIG (reference sequence). V lost 5 bases to trimming and J lost 4 bases, with 11 bases between them. The CDR3: CAWAGGLETQYF. Written as DNA, the CDR3 is TGTGCCTGGGCTGGAGGGTTAGAGACCCAGTACTTC.

The chain carries TRBV4-1 and TRBJ1-1; D is ambiguous. Trimming took off 2 bases at V and 0 bases at J, with 7 bases between the two ends. The CDR3 is 14 amino acids. The V gene's germline CDR1 is MGHRA and CDR2 YSYEKL. As DNA, the CDR3 is TGCGCCAGCAGCCAATGGAGCATGAACACTGAAGCTTTCTTT. Protein product: CASSQWSMNTEAFF.

V gene TRBV5-6 combines with J gene TRBJ2-5; 7 bases map to TRBD1. The J call may be in error: the DNA end matches TRBJ2-7 better. The CDR3 extends over 15 amino acids. Per the germline V gene, CDR1 is SGHDT and CDR2 is YYEEEE. As DNA, the CDR3 is TGTGCCAGCAGCTGGACAGGATACGGGACCTACGAGCAGTACTTC. Translating gives CASSWTGYGTYEQYF.

This chain connects TRBV30 to TRBJ2-3; TRBD2 agrees at 8 bases. From germline, CDR1 is GTSNPN and CDR2 SVGIG (reference sequence). With V trimmed by 2 bases and J by 3 bases, 7 bases remained unmatched. The CDR3 is made up of 15 amino acids. In DNA, the CDR3 is TGTGCCTGGAGTCGGTCGGGACTAGTAACAGATACGCAGTATTTT. As protein: CAWSRSGLVTDTQYF.

V gene TRBV6-1 combines with J gene TRBJ2-7; TRBD1 aligns across 9 bases. Germline assignment: CDR1 MNHNS and CDR2 SASEGT. V trimming: 7 bases; J trimming: 2 bases; junction bases outside the gene matches: 6. CDR3 size: 14 residues. This chain's CDR3 is CASTRTGAAYEQYF. For the CDR3, the DNA is TGTGCCAGCACCCGGACAGGGGCCGCCTACGAGCAGTACTTC.

The V call is TRBV7-3, the J call TRBJ2-1; 8 positions agree with TRBD1. CDR3 length equals 15 residues. Per germline, CDR1 SGHTA and CDR2 FQGTGA. V lost 5 bases and J lost 7; bases outside the gene matches: 10. The DNA for the CDR3 is TGTGCCAGCAGCAAGCAGGGGGCGCAGGGAAATGAGCAGTTCTTC. Protein product: CASSKQGAQGNEQFF.

This chain links TRBV5-1 with TRBJ1-1; 7 positions agree with TRBD1. This CDR3 has 13 amino acids. Trimming removed 4 bases from V and 3 bases from J; junction bases left unmatched: 3. Germline V gives CDR1 SGHRS, CDR2 YFSETQ. As DNA, the CDR3 is TGCGCCAGCAGCCCCGGACAGGACACTGAAGCTTTCTTT. It specifies CASSPGQDTEAFF.

The chain recombines TRBV5-6 with TRBJ2-7; 11 nucleotides align to TRBD1. From germline, CDR1 is SGHDT and CDR2 YYEEEE. The CDR3 sequence is 16 residues long. J was trimmed by 3 bases and V by 6 bases; bases with no gene match: 11. The CDR3 loop is CASTAPRDRGFYEQYF. CDR3 coding DNA: TGTGCCAGCACAGCACCCCGGGACAGGGGGTTCTACGAGCAGTACTTC. The full variable domain, rest sourced from reference TRBV5-6 and TRBJ2-7, is DAGVTQSPTHLIKTRGQQVTLRCSPKSGHDTVSWYQQALGQGPQFIFQYYEEEERQRGNFPDRFSGHQFPNYSSELNVNALLLGDSALYLCASTAPRDRGFYEQYFGPGTRLTVT.

The V and J genes are TRBV9 and TRBJ2-1, with D perhaps matching TRBD2 (6 bases). The germline V gene has CDR1 SGDLS and CDR2 YYNGEE. This CDR3 contains 15 residues. V was cut by 3 bases and J by 7 bases, with 17 bases left in between. The CDR3 is CASSGLPGLLNEQFF. In DNA form, the CDR3 reads TGTGCCAGCAGCGGGTTACCGGGACTTCTAAATGAGCAGTTCTTC.

The rearrangement uses TRBV19 and TRBJ1-3; D is uncertain. CDR3 length equals 15 residues. Germline CDR1 LNHDA, CDR2 SQIVND (reference sequence). Trimming stripped 6 bases from V and 5 bases from J, with 17 bases between. The CDR3, as DNA: TGTGCCAGTAGCCCGAGAAGGACTGGGAGAAACACCATATATTTT. The encoded protein is CASSPRRTGRNTIYF. The complete variable domain, with remaining parts taken from reference TRBV19 and TRBJ1-3, reads DGGITQSPKYLFRKEGQNVTLSCEQNLNHDAMYWYRQDPGQGLRLIYYSQIVNDFQKGDIAEGYSVSREKKESFPLTVTSAQKNPTAFYLCASSPRRTGRNTIYFGEGSWLTVV.

The chain has TRBV5-1 and TRBJ2-7; 9 bases map to TRBD1. Germline assignment: CDR1 SGHRS and CDR2 YFSETQ. CDR3 length equals 14 residues. V trimming: 4 bases; J trimming: 2 bases; junction bases outside the gene matches: 4. CDR3 amino acids: CASSQTGGTYEQYF. DNA for the CDR3: TGCGCCAGCAGCCAAACAGGGGGCACCTACGAGCAGTACTTC.

The gene calls are TRBV4-1 and TRBJ1-2, with D perhaps matching TRBD1 (5 bases). The CDR3 sequence is 17 residues long. Germline CDR1 is MGHRA and CDR2 is YSYEKL. The V end was cut by 4 bases, the J end by 4 bases, with 22 bases between. Written as DNA, the CDR3 is TGCGCCAGCAGCCCGGGGCAGGCGGGGGTTGAGGGCTATGGCTACACCTTC. Translating it yields CASSPGQAGVEGYGYTF.

The CDR3 protein is CASSLAEGWGEKLFF. The CDR3 DNA reads TGCGCCAGCAGCTTGGCTGAGGGTTGGGGTGAAAAACTGTTTTTT. This chain uses TRBV5-1 with TRBJ1-4; D unclear. Germline-derived CDR1 and CDR2 are SGHRS and YFSETQ. Trimming took off 0 bases at V and 7 bases at J, with 13 bases between the two ends. The CDR3 covers 15 residues.